This T cell receptor beta chain originates from a study of control samples from healthy donors and cancer patients. This clone was recorded a few times. TCRdb keeps only in-frame clones here, not all; method: immunoSEQ multiplex PCR. The repertoire holds about 44,000 clones, about 90% seen once, with roughly 10% in the top ten. The germline CDR1 and CDR2 sequences are SNHLY and FYNNEI. This CDR3 has 13 amino acids. Trimming cost V 9 bases and J 5 bases, with 16 bases left between them. The sequence derives from a woman in her sixties or seventies with lung cancer. Sequencing was carried out using PBMCs. The rearrangement links TRBV2 to TRBJ1-2; D remains ambiguous. CDR3 DNA: TGTGCCAGTGGCCGGTCCGAAAAATATGGCTACACCTTC. Its translation is CASGRSEKYGYTF.